A single TCR beta chain is shown here with its context. The data were obtained in a study of human T cells and chemical hapten exposure. Time point in this sample: patch test 1, 2 weeks after DPC sensitization. Treatment described: therapeutic diphenylcyclopropenone sensitization with weekly scalp DPC. V lost 4 bases and J lost 4; bases outside the gene matches: 7. This CDR3 spans 13 amino acids. The germline V gene has CDR1 SQVTM and CDR2 ANQGSEA. TCRdb redid the calling of the RACE reads with MiXCR, one entry per CDR3 protein. This table has fewer than 200,000 distinct CDR3 sequences, around 24% appearing once.

Sequenced material: whole blood, taken in connection with sensitization to the hapten diphenylcyclopropenone (DPC). V and J are TRBV29-1 and TRBJ2-7, with 7 bases identical to TRBD2. This TCR derives from a woman aged 45-59 years with alopecia areata. Some clones in this sample may be carry-over from other donors' samples. CDR3 sequence: CSVVTGEGYEQYF. The CDR3 region has the DNA TGCAGCGTTGTAACGGGGGAGGGGTACGAGCAGTACTTC.